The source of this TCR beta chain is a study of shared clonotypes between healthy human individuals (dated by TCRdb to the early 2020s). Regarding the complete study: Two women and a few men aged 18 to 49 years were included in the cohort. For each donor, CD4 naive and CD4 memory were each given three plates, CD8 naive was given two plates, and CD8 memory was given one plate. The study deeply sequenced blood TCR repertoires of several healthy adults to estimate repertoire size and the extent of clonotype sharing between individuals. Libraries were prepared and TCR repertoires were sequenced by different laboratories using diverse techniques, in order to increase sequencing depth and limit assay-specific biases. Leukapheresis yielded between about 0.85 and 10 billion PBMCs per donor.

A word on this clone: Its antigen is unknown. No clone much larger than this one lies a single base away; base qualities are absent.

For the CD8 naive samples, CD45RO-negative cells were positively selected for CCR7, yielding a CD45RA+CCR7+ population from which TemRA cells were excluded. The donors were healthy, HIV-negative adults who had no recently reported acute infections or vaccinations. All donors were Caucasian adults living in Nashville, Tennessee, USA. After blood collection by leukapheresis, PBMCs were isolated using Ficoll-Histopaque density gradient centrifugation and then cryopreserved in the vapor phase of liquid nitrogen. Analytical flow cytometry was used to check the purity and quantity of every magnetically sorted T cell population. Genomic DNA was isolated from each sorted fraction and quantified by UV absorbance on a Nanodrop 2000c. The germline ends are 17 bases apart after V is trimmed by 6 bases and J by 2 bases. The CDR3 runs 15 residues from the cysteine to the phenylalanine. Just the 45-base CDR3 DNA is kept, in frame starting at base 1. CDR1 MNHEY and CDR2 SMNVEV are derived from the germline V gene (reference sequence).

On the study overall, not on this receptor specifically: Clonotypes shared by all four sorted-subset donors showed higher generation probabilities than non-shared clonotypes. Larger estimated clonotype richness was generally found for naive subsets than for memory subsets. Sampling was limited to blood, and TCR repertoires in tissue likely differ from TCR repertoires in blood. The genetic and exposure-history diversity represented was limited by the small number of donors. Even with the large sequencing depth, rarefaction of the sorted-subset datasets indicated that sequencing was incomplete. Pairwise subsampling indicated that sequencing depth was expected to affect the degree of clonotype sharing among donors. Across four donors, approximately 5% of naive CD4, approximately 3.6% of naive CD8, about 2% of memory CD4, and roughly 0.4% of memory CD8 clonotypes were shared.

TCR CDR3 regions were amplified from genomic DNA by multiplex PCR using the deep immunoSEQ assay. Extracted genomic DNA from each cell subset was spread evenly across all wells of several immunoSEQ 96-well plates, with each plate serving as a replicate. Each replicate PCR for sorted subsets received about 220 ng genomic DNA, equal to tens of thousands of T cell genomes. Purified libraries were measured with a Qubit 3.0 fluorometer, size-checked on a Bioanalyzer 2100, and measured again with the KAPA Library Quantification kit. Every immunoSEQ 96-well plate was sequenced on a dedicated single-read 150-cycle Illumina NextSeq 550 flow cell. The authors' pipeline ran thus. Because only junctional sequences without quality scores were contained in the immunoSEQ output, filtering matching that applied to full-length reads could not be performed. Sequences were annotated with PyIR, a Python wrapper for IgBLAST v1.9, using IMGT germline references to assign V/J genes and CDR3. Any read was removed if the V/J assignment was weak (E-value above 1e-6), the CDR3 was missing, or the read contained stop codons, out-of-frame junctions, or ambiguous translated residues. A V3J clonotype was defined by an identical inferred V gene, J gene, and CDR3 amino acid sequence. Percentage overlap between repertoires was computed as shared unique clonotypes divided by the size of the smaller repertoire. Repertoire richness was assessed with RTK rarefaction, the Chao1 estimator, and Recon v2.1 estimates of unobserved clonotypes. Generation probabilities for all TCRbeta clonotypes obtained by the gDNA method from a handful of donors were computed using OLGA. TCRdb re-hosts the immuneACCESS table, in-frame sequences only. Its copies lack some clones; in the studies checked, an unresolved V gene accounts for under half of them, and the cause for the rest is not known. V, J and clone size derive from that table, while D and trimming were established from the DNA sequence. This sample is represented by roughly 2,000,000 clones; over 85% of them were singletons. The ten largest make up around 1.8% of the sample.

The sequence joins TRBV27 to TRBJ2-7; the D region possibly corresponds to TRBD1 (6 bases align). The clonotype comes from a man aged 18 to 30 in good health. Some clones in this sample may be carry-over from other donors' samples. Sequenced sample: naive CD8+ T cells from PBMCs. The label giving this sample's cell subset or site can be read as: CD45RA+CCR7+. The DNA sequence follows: TGTGCCAGCAGCCCCCAGACAGGCCCCCCCTACGAGCAGTACTTC. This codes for CASSPQTGPPYEQYF.